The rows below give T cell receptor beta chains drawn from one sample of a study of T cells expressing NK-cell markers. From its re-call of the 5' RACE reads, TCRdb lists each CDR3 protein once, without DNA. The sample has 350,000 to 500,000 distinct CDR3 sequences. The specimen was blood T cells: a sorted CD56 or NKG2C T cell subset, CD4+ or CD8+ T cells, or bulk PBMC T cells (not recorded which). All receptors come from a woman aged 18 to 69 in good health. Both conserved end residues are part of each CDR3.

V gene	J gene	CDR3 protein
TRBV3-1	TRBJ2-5	CASSQERRTSGETQYF
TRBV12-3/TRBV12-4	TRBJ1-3	CASSFATGVNTIYF
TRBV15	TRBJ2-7	CATSGTSGSSYEQYF
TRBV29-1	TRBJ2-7	CSVGGEGPGYEQYF
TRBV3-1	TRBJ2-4	CASSQVGRGLGNIQYF
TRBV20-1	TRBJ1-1	CSLRPNTEAFF
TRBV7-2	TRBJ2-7	CASSLGSAASSYEQYF
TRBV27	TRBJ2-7	CASGSARKNEQYF
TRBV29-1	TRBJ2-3	CSVEDEQRLWGTDTQYF
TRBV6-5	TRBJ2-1	CASSSPRDRGLNDNEQFF
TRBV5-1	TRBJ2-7	CASSLRVPQRDEQYF
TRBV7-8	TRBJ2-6	CASSPLAGDSGANVLTF
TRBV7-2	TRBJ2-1	CASSRRTNNEQFF
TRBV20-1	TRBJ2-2	CSASSGTNTGELFF
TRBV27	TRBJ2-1	CASSPWDREEEQFF
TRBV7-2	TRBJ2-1	CASSQSAAGANEQFF
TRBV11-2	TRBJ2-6	CASSSPGTGANVLTF
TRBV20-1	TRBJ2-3	CSASQSGLPAFTDTQYF
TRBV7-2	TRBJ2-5	CASSPRRIAGRAQTQYF
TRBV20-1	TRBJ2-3	CSARSSSTDTQYF